There are many counts of the clone carrying this T cell receptor (beta chain). TCRdb re-analysed the 5' RACE reads in MiXCR, keeping a single row per CDR3 protein. The table includes approximately 110,000 distinct CDR3 sequences, approximately 8.4% detected once. The data were taken from a study of T cells after yellow fever vaccination. The CDR3 sequence is 16 residues long. Trimming left V 3 bases short and J 4 bases short, with 16 bases between. Germline CDR1 and CDR2: SGHDT and YYEEEE. The rearrangement joins TRBV5-6 to TRBJ2-2; possibly TRBD1 or TRBD2 for D (5 bases each). This clonotype originated in a young man who received the YFV17D yellow fever vaccine. Here the sequenced sample was CD8+ T cells sorted from PBMCs, taken 45 days after the yellow fever booster vaccination. In DNA form, the CDR3 reads TGTGCCAGCAGCTCCTTACCCGGGGCTGTCACCGGGGAGCTGTTTTTT. This sequence encodes CASSSLPGAVTGELFF.